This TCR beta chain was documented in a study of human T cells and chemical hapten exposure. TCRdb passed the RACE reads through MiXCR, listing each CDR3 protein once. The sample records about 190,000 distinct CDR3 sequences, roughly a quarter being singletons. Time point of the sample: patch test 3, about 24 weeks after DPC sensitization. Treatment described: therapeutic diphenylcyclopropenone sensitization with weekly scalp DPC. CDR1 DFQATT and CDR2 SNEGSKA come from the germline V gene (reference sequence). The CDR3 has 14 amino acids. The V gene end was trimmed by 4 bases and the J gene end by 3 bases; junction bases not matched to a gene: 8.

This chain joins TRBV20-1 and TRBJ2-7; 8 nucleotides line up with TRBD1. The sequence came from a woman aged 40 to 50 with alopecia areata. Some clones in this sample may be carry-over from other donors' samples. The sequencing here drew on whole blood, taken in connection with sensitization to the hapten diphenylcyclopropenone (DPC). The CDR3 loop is CSATTGTGDYEQYF. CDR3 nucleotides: TGCAGTGCTACTACCGGGACAGGAGACTACGAGCAGTACTTC.